This TCR beta chain appears in the sequencing data of a study of follicular helper T cells after annual influenza vaccination. Turning to the study itself: Some donors were sampled over the 2013-2014, 2014-2015 and 2015-2016 vaccinations.

Measured with immunoSEQ multiplex PCR; TCRdb has only the in-frame clones, and not every one. The sample yields about 4,900 clones, 83% seen once. Described time point: 2015-2016 season, 7 days after influenza vaccination. No donor had influenza vaccine in the prior 6 months; all lived in the community. CDR3 length equals 14 residues. Per germline, CDR1 SGHNT and CDR2 YYREEE (reference sequence). Trimming shortened V by 4 bases and J by 0 bases, and 9 bases separated the two germline ends. This rearrangement joins TRBV5-4 to TRBJ2-3; no definite D call. This sequence originates from an adult who received the influenza vaccine. The sample was CXCR5+ CD38- circulating T follicular helper cells from blood, taken 7 days after influenza vaccination. Specified subset: circulating Tfh, non-naive CD4+CXCR5+PD-1+ (ICOS+CD38+ or ICOS-CD38-). The CDR3 nucleotides read TGTGCCAGCAGCAAAGACCCAAGCACAGATACGCAGTATTTT. Protein: CASSKDPSTDTQYF.